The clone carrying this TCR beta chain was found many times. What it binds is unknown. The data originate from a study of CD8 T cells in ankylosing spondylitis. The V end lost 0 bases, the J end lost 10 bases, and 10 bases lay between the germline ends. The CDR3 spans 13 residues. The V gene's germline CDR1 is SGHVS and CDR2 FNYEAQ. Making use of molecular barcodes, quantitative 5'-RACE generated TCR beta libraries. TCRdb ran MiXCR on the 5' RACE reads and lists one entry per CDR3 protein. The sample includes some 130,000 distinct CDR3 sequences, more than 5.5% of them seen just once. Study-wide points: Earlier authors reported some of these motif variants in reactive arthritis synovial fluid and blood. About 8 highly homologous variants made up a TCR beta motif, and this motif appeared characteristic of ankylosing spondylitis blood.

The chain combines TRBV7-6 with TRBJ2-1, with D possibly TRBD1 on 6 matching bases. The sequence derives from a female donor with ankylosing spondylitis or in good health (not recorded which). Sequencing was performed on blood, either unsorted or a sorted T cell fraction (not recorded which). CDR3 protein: CASSLALRGEQFF. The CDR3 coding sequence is TGTGCCAGCAGCTTAGCGCTTAGGGGGGAGCAGTTCTTC.